These 2 T cell receptor beta chains were all obtained from the same sample, sequenced in a study of T cell responses to AZD1222 COVID-19 vaccine. Using immunoSEQ multiplex PCR, the repertoire was profiled, and TCRdb retains in-frame clones only, with some absent. This table has approximately 100,000 clones, around 84% appearing once. Sequenced material: peripheral blood, taken 28 days after the second AZD1222 dose. The receptors derive from an adult who received the AZD1222 COVID-19 vaccine.

The chain carries TRBV9 and TRBJ2-1, with D unresolved. V lost 3 bases and J lost 0, with 10 bases in between. The CDR3 has 15 residues. From germline, CDR1 is SGDLS and CDR2 YYNGEE. The CDR3: CASSDSLFSYNEQFF. CDR3 DNA sequence: TGTGCCAGCAGCGACAGCCTATTCTCCTACAATGAGCAGTTCTTC.

The genes are TRBV6-5 and TRBJ1-4, with D uncertain. This CDR3 has 14 amino acids. Germline V gene data show CDR1 as MNHEY and CDR2 as SVGAGI. V lost 1 base, J lost 7 bases, and 10 bases lay in between. In DNA form, the CDR3 reads TGTGCCAGCAGTTACTTGGGGATAGGTGAAAAACTGTTTTTT. Translating it yields CASSYLGIGEKLFF.